This T cell receptor (beta chain) stems from a study of human thymus T cells. Study conclusions and caveats: V and J genes seemed to be used with bias in thymic and blood repertoires.

Comment on this clone: Its antigen is as yet unknown.

The thymus was resected at corrective cardiac surgery. Measured with immunoSEQ multiplex PCR; TCRdb has only the in-frame clones, and not every one. Of 78,000 or so clones listed, around 96% are singletons. CDR3 size: 13 residues. Germline V gene sequence: CDR1 ENHRY, CDR2 SYGVKD. The junction had 5 bases not matched to a gene; V was cut back by 8 bases and J by 2 bases. The V call is TRBV10-3, the J call TRBJ2-7, with TRBD1 matching over 8 bases. The origin of this receptor is a boy under two years old with a congenital heart defect but otherwise immunologically healthy. Sequencing input: thymus tissue. For the CDR3, the DNA is TGTGCCATCCGACAGGGGCCGGCCTACGAGCAGTACTTC. This sequence encodes CAIRQGPAYEQYF.